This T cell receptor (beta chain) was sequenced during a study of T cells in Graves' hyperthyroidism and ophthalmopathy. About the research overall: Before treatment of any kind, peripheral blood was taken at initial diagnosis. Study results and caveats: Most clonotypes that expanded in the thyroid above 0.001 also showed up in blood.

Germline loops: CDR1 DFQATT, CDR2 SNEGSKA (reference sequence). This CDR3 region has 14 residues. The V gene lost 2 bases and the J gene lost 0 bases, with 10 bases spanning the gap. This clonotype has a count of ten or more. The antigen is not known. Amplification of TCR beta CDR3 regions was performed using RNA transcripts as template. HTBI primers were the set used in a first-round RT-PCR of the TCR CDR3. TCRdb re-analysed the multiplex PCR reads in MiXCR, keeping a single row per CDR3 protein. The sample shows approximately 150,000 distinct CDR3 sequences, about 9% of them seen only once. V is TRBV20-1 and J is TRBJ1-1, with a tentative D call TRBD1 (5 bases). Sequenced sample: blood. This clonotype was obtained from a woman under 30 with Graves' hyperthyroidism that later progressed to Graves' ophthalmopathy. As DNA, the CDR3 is TGCAGTGCTAGATTCGGGGCAGTGAACACTGAAGCTTTCTTT. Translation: CSARFGAVNTEAFF.